The 24 T cell receptor beta chains listed next were all sequenced from one sample in a study of control samples from healthy donors and cancer patients. Clones were read by immunoSEQ multiplex PCR, and TCRdb kept only the in-frame ones, dropping some. The table lists about 120,000 clones, about 93% of them singletons. Sequenced sample: PBMCs. The receptors derive from a man in his fifties or sixties with head and neck cancer.

A single count supports this clone. This chain's CDR3 is CASSQEGGEQFF. The DNA for the CDR3 is TGTGCCAGCAGCCAAGAGGGTGGTGAGCAGTTCTTC. The chain links TRBV4-2 to TRBJ2-1, with D unresolved. V gave up 0 bases and J gave up 9 bases, with 6 bases separating them. CDR3 length equals 12 residues. Germline loops: CDR1 LGHNA, CDR2 YNFKEQ.

The CDR3 DNA follows: TGCGCCAGCAGCCCGGTGGAGGGGGCGCGGAACACTGAAGCTTTCTTT. Translation gives CASSPVEGARNTEAFF. This chain uses TRBV5-1 with TRBJ1-1; 7 bases fit TRBD1. CDR1 and CDR2 from the germline V gene are SGHRS and YFSETQ. The V gene end was trimmed by 4 bases and the J gene end by 1 base; junction bases not matched to a gene: 10. This CDR3 spans 16 amino acids.

As DNA, the CDR3 is TGTGCCAGCAGCACTACCAATCTTTCCAATCCCTACGAGCAGTACTTC. Encoded protein: CASSTTNLSNPYEQYF. The chain combines TRBV21-1 with TRBJ2-7; TRBD2, the D gene given by the table, was not confirmed from the DNA. TRBV21-1 constitutes a pseudogene. This CDR3 spans 16 amino acids.

CDR3 sequence reads: CASSHGGVDYGYTF. The CDR3 coding sequence is TGTGCCAGCAGCCACGGAGGGGTAGACTATGGCTACACCTTC. This chain uses TRBV3-1 (or the pseudogene TRBV3-2) with TRBJ1-2, with D possibly matching TRBD1 (5 bases). V shed 3 bases and J shed 3 bases, with 11 bases lying between them. Germline loops: CDR1 LGHDT, CDR2 YNNKEL (reference sequence). This CDR3 contains 14 residues.

This CDR3 reads CATSDATVFVGYTF. DNA for the CDR3: TGTGCCACCAGTGACGCGACAGTTTTTGTAGGGTACACCTTC. The chain recombines TRBV24-1 with TRBJ1-2, with D perhaps TRBD1 (5 bases). The germline V gene encodes CDR1 KGHDR and CDR2 SFDVKD. Deletions cut 4 bases from V and 11 bases from J, with 19 bases between. The CDR3 sequence is 14 residues long.

The chain joins TRBV2 to TRBJ1-5; possibly TRBD1 for D (5 bases). V was pared by 11 bases and J by 0 bases, with 8 bases between. Per the germline V gene, CDR1 is SNHLY and CDR2 is FYNNEI. CDR3 length equals 12 residues. CDR3 nucleotides: TGTGCCGGGGGGGTTAGCAATCAGCCCCAGCATTTT. Amino acids: CAGGVSNQPQHF.

This rearrangement joins TRBV7-2 to TRBJ2-7; 15 nucleotides agree with TRBD2. Germline CDR1 SGHTA, CDR2 FQGNSA. CDR3 length: 16 amino acids. V was pared by 4 bases and J by 6 bases, with 7 bases of the junction left unmatched. The CDR3 DNA follows: TGTGCCAGCAGCTCTCCTCGGACTAGCGGGGGGGGCGAGCAGTACTTC. Its protein product is CASSSPRTSGGGEQYF.

This chain connects TRBV7-2 to TRBJ1-1; D not resolved. V lost 3 bases and J 0 bases, leaving 11 bases between the germline ends. The CDR3 contains 15 residues. CDR1 is SGHTA, CDR2 FQGNSA, per germline. In DNA form, the CDR3 reads TGTGCCAGCAGCTTGTTCGATGGGGTGAACACTGAAGCTTTCTTT. As protein: CASSLFDGVNTEAFF.

This chain joins TRBV7-3 and TRBJ2-2, with a possible D match to TRBD1 (5 bases). This CDR3 spans 13 amino acids. Germline CDR1 SGHTA, CDR2 FQGTGA. Trimming pared 4 bases from V and 6 bases from J, leaving 9 bases between. The DNA of the CDR3 is TGTGCCAGCAGCTCTAGGGGTTCCGGGGAGCTGTTTTTT. Encoded protein: CASSSRGSGELFF.

This chain links TRBV15 with TRBJ1-6, with 7 bases fitting TRBD1. After removal of 5 bases from V and 9 bases from J, the junction contained 16 bases not matched to a gene. This CDR3 is built from 17 residues. Germline V gives CDR1 LNHNV, CDR2 YYDKDF (reference sequence). The CDR3 DNA reads as TGTGCCACCAGCGACACGGCAGGGGGTTTGGTCGGTTCACCCCTCCACTTT. Its protein product is CATSDTAGGLVGSPLHF.

J is TRBJ1-5 and V is TRBV10-2; maybe TRBD1 (6 bases). Trimming took off 10 bases at V and 4 bases at J, with 14 bases between the two ends. Germline V gene sequence: CDR1 WSHSY, CDR2 SAAADI. The CDR3 is 13 residues long. DNA for the CDR3: TGCGCCACATCAGGGGCATGGAATCAGCCCCAGCATTTT. Translated, it gives CATSGAWNQPQHF.

The V and J genes are TRBV7-2 and TRBJ1-6; 11 nucleotides agree with TRBD1. Trimming cost V 1 base and J 9 bases; bases outside gene matches: 2. The CDR3 has 15 residues. Germline V CDR1 and CDR2: SGHTA, FQGNSA. CDR3 loop: CASSLGGTGGSPLHF. CDR3 bases: TGTGCCAGCAGCTTAGGAGGGACAGGGGGTTCACCCCTCCACTTT. Looking up the rest from reference TRBV7-2 and TRBJ1-6 gives the full variable domain: GAGVSQSPSNKVTEKGKDVELRCDPISGHTALYWYRQSLGQGLEFLIYFQGNSAPDKSGLPSDRFSAERTGGSVSTLTIQRTQQEDSAVYLCASSLGGTGGSPLHFGNGTRLTVT.

This chain connects TRBV7-3 to TRBJ2-5; D possibly corresponds to TRBD1 (6 bases). V was clipped by 3 bases and J by 5 bases, with 13 bases between them. The germline V gene encodes CDR1 SGHTA and CDR2 FQGTGA. The CDR3 extends over 14 amino acids. The CDR3, as DNA: TGTGCCAGCAGCTTTCTTGGGGGCGGGGAGACCCAGTACTTC. The encoded protein is CASSFLGGGETQYF.

The chain uses TRBV5-1 and TRBJ2-3; D call uncertain. Germline V gene lookup returns CDR1 SGHRS and CDR2 YFSETQ. V dropped 2 bases and J dropped 4 bases, with 14 bases sitting between them. CDR3 size: 15 residues. CDR3 in amino acids: CASSFDTPDADTQYF. The CDR3 DNA reads TGCGCCAGCAGCTTCGACACTCCCGATGCAGATACGCAGTATTTT.

The chain employs TRBV7-2 and TRBJ2-7; maybe TRBD2 (6 bases). The CDR3 consists of 15 residues. V was pared by 4 bases and J by 0 bases, with 13 bases between. Germline assignment: CDR1 SGHTA and CDR2 FQGNSA. CDR3 loop: CASSSSGGISYEQYF. DNA of the CDR3: TGTGCCAGCAGCTCCAGTGGGGGGATCTCCTACGAGCAGTACTTC.

The chain combines TRBV10-2 with TRBJ2-3; 14 nucleotides align to TRBD2. Germline CDR1 WSHSY, CDR2 SAAADI. V shed 7 bases and J 4 bases; nucleotides not matched to a gene: 10. The CDR3 consists of 17 residues. The CDR3 reads CASTTSGGAWDADTQYF. Written as DNA, the CDR3 is TGCGCCAGCACGACTAGCGGGGGGGCCTGGGACGCAGATACGCAGTATTTT.

The chain has TRBV5-1 and TRBJ2-5; 9 nucleotides match TRBD1. The CDR3 is 14 amino acids. Trimming removed 0 bases from V and 6 bases from J; junction bases left unmatched: 3. In germline, CDR1 is SGHRS, CDR2 YFSETQ. The CDR3 loop reads CASSLGTGEKTQYF. CDR3 nucleotides: TGCGCCAGCAGCTTGGGGACAGGGGAGAAGACCCAGTACTTC.

The V and J genes are TRBV28 and TRBJ2-5, with 13 bases that match TRBD2. The CDR3 length is 16 residues. Germline CDR1 reads MDHEN; CDR2 reads SYDVKM. Trimming took 10 bases from V and 0 from J; bases not matched to a gene: 8. CDR3 residues: CATRGGLAGNQETQYF. CDR3 DNA: TGTGCCACCCGCGGGGGACTAGCGGGGAACCAAGAGACCCAGTACTTC.

The J gene is TRBJ1-2, the V gene TRBV7-9, with D possibly being TRBD1 (5 bases). The CDR3 spans 12 residues. V was pared by 4 bases and J by 4 bases, with 7 bases between. CDR1 is SEHNR and CDR2 is FQNEAQ in the germline V gene (reference sequence). The CDR3 coding sequence is TGTGCCAGCAGCTCGACAGTCTATGGCTACACCTTC. It codes for CASSSTVYGYTF.

In its sample, this clone was seen once. The chain uses TRBV29-1 and TRBJ2-1, with TRBD2 matching 7 bases. V lost 6 bases, J lost 7 bases, and 0 bases stayed unmatched. Germline V CDR1 and CDR2: SQVTM, ANQGSEA. The CDR3 runs 10 residues. CDR3 protein: CSVGGNEQFF. The CDR3 nucleotides are TGCAGCGTGGGGGGGAATGAGCAGTTCTTC.

The chain uses TRBV21-1 and TRBJ2-3; the table's D call, TRBD2, has no DNA check behind it. TRBV21-1 is tagged as a pseudogene. This CDR3 contains 16 residues. The CDR3 here is CASSSLGLPHTDTQYF. The CDR3 DNA sequence: TGTGCCAGCAGCAGTCTGGGACTTCCGCACACAGATACGCAGTATTTT.

The chain uses TRBV6-6 and TRBJ1-2; D gene uncertain. CDR3 length equals 11 residues. Per germline, CDR1 MNHNY and CDR2 SVGAGI (reference sequence). Trimming removed 7 bases from V and 7 bases from J, with 10 bases in between. The CDR3 DNA follows: TGTGCCAGCACTGACCGGGGTGGCTACACCTTC. Translating it yields CASTDRGGYTF.

This chain links TRBV20-1 with TRBJ2-7; weak D call: TRBD1 (8 bases). Trimming removed 3 bases at V and 4 bases at J, with 22 bases between. Germline assignment: CDR1 DFQATT and CDR2 SNEGSKA (reference sequence). CDR3 length: 16 residues. CDR3 nucleotide sequence: TGCAGTGCTAGTGCGGGAGCCGGGACAGGAAATTACGAGCAGTACTTC. The encoded protein is CSASAGAGTGNYEQYF.

The chain couples TRBV6-5 to TRBJ1-1, with D maybe TRBD1 (5 bases). V was clipped by 5 bases and J by 4 bases, with 17 bases between them. The CDR3 sequence is 15 residues long. The germline V gene has CDR1 MNHEY and CDR2 SVGAGI. CDR3 amino acids: CASSPSRARSTEAFF. In DNA form, the CDR3 reads TGTGCCAGCAGTCCTTCCAGGGCGCGGAGCACTGAAGCTTTCTTT.